The rows below give T cell receptor beta chains drawn from one sample of a study of CD8+CD57+ T cells in acquired aplastic anemia. MiXCR was run by TCRdb on the reads, yielding one entry per CDR3 protein. This sample has 150,000 to 200,000 distinct CDR3 sequences, with roughly 50% found just once. Sequenced input: sorted CD4+, CD8+, or CD8+CD57+ T cells (not recorded which) from PBMCs. These receptors originate from a human donor with aplastic anemia. CDR3s include the opening cysteine and the closing phenylalanine or tryptophan. D genes are given only for firm matches. Clone size appears in some rows only: once, few, many, or a class for an expanded clone.

>TRBJ2-3|TRBD2|TRBV20-1|many
TGCAGTGCAGCCGCCTTGGTTAGCGGGAGCACAGATACGCAGTATTTT
CSAAALVSGSTDTQYF
>TRBJ2-3|.|TRBV29-1|.
TGCAGCGCTAGGTGGGCCTACGATACGCAGTATTTT
CSARWAYDTQYF
>TRBJ2-7|.|TRBV15|.
TGTGCCACCAGCACACCCCCGGGACAAAGCTACGAGCAGTACTTC
CATSTPPGQSYEQYF
>TRBJ1-2|.|TRBV6-1|many
TGTGCCGGGTGGGGACGGAACTATGGCTACACCTTC
CAGWGRNYGYTF
>TRBJ2-7|.|TRBV6-2/TRBV6-3|many
TGTGCCAGCAGAATCAGGGGTTACGAGCAGTACTTC
CASRIRGYEQYF
>TRBJ2-1|TRBD2|TRBV6-1|few
TGTGCCAGCAGGGCCAGACTAGCGGGAGGAATCAATGAGCAGTTCTTC
CASRARLAGGINEQFF
>TRBJ1-2|TRBD1|TRBV14|.
TGTGCCAGCAGCCAGACGACAGGGCCAGGCTATGGCTACACCTTC
CASSQTTGPGYGYTF
>TRBJ2-7|TRBD1|TRBV12-3/TRBV12-4|.
TGTGCCAGCAGCCCCCGGACAGGGGTCCACGAGCAGTACTTC
CASSPRTGVHEQYF
>TRBJ1-2|.|TRBV7-6|.
TGTGCCAGCAGCTTAGCGATTCAGGGACGGACACCTAACTATGGCTACACCTTC
CASSLAIQGRTPNYGYTF
>TRBJ1-6|.|TRBV9|many
TGTGCCAGCAGCGTAGTTGGAGGGGTCAATTCACCCCTCCACTTT
CASSVVGGVNSPLHF
>TRBJ2-3|TRBD2|TRBV11-1|many
TGTGCCAGCAGCTTAGAACTAGCGGCGCGCACAGATACGCAGTATTTT
CASSLELAARTDTQYF
>TRBJ2-2|TRBD1|TRBV11-1|.
TGTGCCAGCAGCTCCGGACAGGGGCTAGGGAACACCGGGGAGCTGTTTTTT
CASSSGQGLGNTGELFF
>TRBJ1-1|.|TRBV7-2|.
TGTGCCAGCAGCTTTCCGGGGAGGAACACTGAAGCTTTCTTT
CASSFPGRNTEAFF
>TRBJ2-7|TRBD2|TRBV9|.
TGTGCCAGCAGCGATCCTTCGGCGGGGGGGATCGACGAGCAGTACTTC
CASSDPSAGGIDEQYF
>TRBJ1-2|.|TRBV5-1|.
TGCGCCAGCAGCCTTCGTCAGACATCTAACTATGGCTACACCTTC
CASSLRQTSNYGYTF
>TRBJ2-6|.|TRBV6-1|many
TGTGCCAGCACCAGGACACCTAGCTCTGGGGCCAACGTCCTGACTTTC
CASTRTPSSGANVLTF
>TRBJ1-1|TRBD1|TRBV27|few
TGTGCCAGCAGTACGCGGACAGGGCTTAACACTGAAGCTTTCTTT
CASSTRTGLNTEAFF
>TRBJ1-1|.|TRBV15|many
TGTGCCACCAGAAGAACAGGGTCGAGGAACACTGAAGCTTTCTTT
CATRRTGSRNTEAFF
>TRBJ1-2|.|TRBV7-3|.
TGTGCCAGCAGCCTTCCGGACGGTGGCTACACCTTC
CASSLPDGGYTF
>TRBJ1-6|.|TRBV2|.
TGTGCCAGCAGTGTATGGGGGACTAATTCACCCCTCCACTTT
CASSVWGTNSPLHF
>TRBJ2-7|.|TRBV20-1|.
TGCAGTGCTCTCACAGAGGGGGGTCACTACGAGCAGTACTTC
CSALTEGGHYEQYF
>TRBJ2-1|TRBD1|TRBV5-1|.
TGCGCCAGCAGCTCCCTAGGACAGGAGGACAATGAGCAGTTCTTC
CASSSLGQEDNEQFF
>TRBJ1-4|.|TRBV24-1|.
TGTGCCTCCTTAGGACACGTTAAAGGAAAACTGTTTTTT
CASLGHVKGKLFF
>TRBJ2-3|.|TRBV20-1|.
TGCAGTGCTACATGGGTGGCAACAGATACGCAGTATTTT
CSATWVATDTQYF
>TRBJ2-1|.|TRBV5-1|many
TGCGCCAGCAGCTCACCCAGGGGTGAGCAGTTCTTC
CASSSPRGEQFF
>TRBJ1-2|.|TRBV10-3|.
TGTGCCGCACGCCGAAGGGGCAATGAGTTCGATGGCTACACCTTC
CAARRRGNEFDGYTF
>TRBJ2-3|.|TRBV19|.
TGTGCCAGTAGTAACCTAAGGGGTTCAGATACGCAGTATTTT
CASSNLRGSDTQYF
>TRBJ1-4|.|TRBV2|many
TGTGCCAGCAGTGCTGTGGCTACTAATGAAAAACTGTTTTTT
CASSAVATNEKLFF
>TRBJ1-3|TRBD1|TRBV19|.
TGTGCCAGTAGTCGACAGGGGGCGTCTGGAAACACCATATATTTT
CASSRQGASGNTIYF
>TRBJ1-2|.|TRBV6-5|many
TGTGCCAGCAGTTACACAGGGACTCTTAACTATGGCTACACCTTC
CASSYTGTLNYGYTF
>TRBJ2-7|.|TRBV7-6|.
TGTGCCAGCAGCTTATACGGTCCCGGGGACAAGGGCTCCTACGAGCAGTACTTC
CASSLYGPGDKGSYEQYF
>TRBJ1-1|.|TRBV5-1|.
TGCGCCAGCAGCCCCCCAACCACCGCAGGACGCACTGAAGCTTTCTTT
CASSPPTTAGRTEAFF
>TRBJ1-2|TRBD1|TRBV20-1|many
TGCAGTGCTCGGGACAGGGGGCATGGCTACACCTTC
CSARDRGHGYTF
>TRBJ2-7|.|TRBV7-9|.
TGTGCCAGCAGCCCGACAGGCCTCTCCTACGAGCAGTACTTC
CASSPTGLSYEQYF
>TRBJ1-2|.|TRBV29-1|many
TGCAGCGTCTCGCGGGGGGCCCCTTATGGCTACACCTTC
CSVSRGAPYGYTF
>TRBJ1-6|.|TRBV7-2|.
TGTGCCAGCAGCTTAGCATCCGGGGCAGGGAATTCACCCCTCCACTTT
CASSLASGAGNSPLHF
>TRBJ2-1|TRBD2|TRBV10-3|few
TGTGCCAGCAGTTACTCGGGACTATCTTACAATGAGCAGTTCTTC
CASSYSGLSYNEQFF
>TRBJ1-5|.|TRBV19|.
TGTGCCAGTAGTATCCAGGGTTTGGGCAATCAGCCCCAGCATTTT
CASSIQGLGNQPQHF
>TRBJ2-1|TRBD2|TRBV9|.
TGTGCCAGCAGCGTATTAGCGGGGGGCCCCAATGAGCAGTTCTTC
CASSVLAGGPNEQFF
>TRBJ2-5|.|TRBV24-1|.
TGTGCCACCAGTGATCGCCCCGGGGAGGAGACCCAGTACTTC
CATSDRPGEETQYF
>TRBJ1-1|.|TRBV20-1|.
TGCAGTGCTAGAGTGAGGTTAAGGGGGGCGGCTGAAGCTTTCTTT
CSARVRLRGAAEAFF
>TRBJ2-3|.|TRBV2|.
TGTGCCAGCAGTGAGCGGCGGGGAAGGGATACGCAGTATTTT
CASSERRGRDTQYF
>TRBJ1-4|.|TRBV12-3/TRBV12-4|many
TGTGCCAGCAGTACTTTGCAGGTTAATGAAAAACTGTTTTTT
CASSTLQVNEKLFF
>TRBJ2-3|TRBD2|TRBV12-3/TRBV12-4|many
TGTGCCAGCAGTTTCGGCGGGGGGGAGGATACGCAGTATTTT
CASSFGGGEDTQYF
>TRBJ2-1|TRBD2|TRBV12-3/TRBV12-4|many
TGTGCCAGCAGTCCCAGACTAGCGGGGGAGGCGTCCAATGAGCAGTTCTTC
CASSPRLAGEASNEQFF
>TRBJ1-1|.|TRBV29-1|.
TGCAGCGGGAAAATGCAGAACACTGGAGCTTTCTTT
CSGKMQNTGAFF
>TRBJ1-1|TRBD1|TRBV5-1|few
TGCGCCAGCAGCTTGGATCACAGGGGGTTAAACACTGAAGCTTTCTTT
CASSLDHRGLNTEAFF
>TRBJ1-5|.|TRBV19|.
TGTGCCAGTACTGAGGCAGTCAATCAGCCCCAGCATTTT
CASTEAVNQPQHF
>TRBJ2-2|TRBD2|TRBV10-3|.
TGTGCCATCAGTGAGTCGCTAGCGGGGAAAACCGGGGAGCTGTTTTTT
CAISESLAGKTGELFF